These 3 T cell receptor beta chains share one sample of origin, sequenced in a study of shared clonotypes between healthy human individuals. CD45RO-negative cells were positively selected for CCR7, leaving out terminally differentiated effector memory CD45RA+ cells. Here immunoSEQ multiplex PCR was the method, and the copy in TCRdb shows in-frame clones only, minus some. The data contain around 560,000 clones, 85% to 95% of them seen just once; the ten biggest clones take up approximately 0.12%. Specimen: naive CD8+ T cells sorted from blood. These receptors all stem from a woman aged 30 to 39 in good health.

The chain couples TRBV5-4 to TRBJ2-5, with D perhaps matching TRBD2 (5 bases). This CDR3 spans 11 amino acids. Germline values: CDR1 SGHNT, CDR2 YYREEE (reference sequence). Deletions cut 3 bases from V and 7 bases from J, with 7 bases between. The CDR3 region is CASSSGRTQYF. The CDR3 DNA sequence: TGTGCCAGCAGCTCTGGGAGGACCCAGTACTTC. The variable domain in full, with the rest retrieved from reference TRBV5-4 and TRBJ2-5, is ETGVTQSPTHLIKTRGQQVTLRCSSQSGHNTVSWYQQALGQGPQFIFQYYREEENGRGNFPPRFSGLQFPNYSSELNVNALELDDSALYLCASSSGRTQYFGPGTRLLVL.

The CDR3 region has the DNA TGCGCCAGCGGGGAAGGACCAGCGGGAGTATACGAGCAGTACTTC. Amino acids: CASGEGPAGVYEQYF. The gene calls are TRBV10-2 and TRBJ2-7, with 8 bases that match TRBD2. The CDR3 runs 15 residues. V gave up 8 bases and J gave up 4 bases; unmatched junction bases: 13. Germline values: CDR1 WSHSY, CDR2 SAAADI.

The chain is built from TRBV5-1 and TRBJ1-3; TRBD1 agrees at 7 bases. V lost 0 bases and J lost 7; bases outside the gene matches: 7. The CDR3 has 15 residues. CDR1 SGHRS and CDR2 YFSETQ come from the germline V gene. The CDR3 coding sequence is TGCGCCAGCAGCTTGGAGGCGGGACAGATCAACACCATATATTTT. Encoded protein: CASSLEAGQINTIYF.